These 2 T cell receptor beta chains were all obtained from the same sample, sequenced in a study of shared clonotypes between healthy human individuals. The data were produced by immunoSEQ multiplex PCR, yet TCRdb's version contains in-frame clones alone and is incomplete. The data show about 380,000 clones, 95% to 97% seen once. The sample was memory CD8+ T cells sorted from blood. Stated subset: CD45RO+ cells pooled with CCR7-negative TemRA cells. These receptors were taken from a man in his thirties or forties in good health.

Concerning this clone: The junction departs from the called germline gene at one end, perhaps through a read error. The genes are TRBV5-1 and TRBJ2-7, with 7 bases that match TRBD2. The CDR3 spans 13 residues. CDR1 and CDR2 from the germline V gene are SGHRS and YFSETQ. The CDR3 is CATSPGGPYEQYF. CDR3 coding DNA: TGCGCCACCAGCCCGGGGGGTCCCTACGAGCAGTACTTC.

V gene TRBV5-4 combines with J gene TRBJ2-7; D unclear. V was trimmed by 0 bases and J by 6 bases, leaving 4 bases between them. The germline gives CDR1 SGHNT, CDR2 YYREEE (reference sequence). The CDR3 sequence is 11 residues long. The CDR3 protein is CASSLEAEQYF. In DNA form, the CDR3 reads TGTGCCAGCAGCTTGGAGGCCGAGCAGTACTTC.